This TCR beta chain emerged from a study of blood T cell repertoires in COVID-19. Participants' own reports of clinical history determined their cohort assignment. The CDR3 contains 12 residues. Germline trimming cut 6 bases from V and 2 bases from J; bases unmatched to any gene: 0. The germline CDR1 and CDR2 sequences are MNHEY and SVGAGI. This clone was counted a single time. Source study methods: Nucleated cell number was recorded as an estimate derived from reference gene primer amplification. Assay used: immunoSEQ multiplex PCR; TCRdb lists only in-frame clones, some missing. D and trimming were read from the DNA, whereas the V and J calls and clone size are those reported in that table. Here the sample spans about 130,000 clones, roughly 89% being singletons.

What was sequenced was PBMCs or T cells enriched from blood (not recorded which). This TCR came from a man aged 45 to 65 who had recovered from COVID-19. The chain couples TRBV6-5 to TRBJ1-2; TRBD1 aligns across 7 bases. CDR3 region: CASRQGNYGYTF. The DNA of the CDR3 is TGTGCCAGCAGACAGGGGAACTATGGCTACACCTTC.